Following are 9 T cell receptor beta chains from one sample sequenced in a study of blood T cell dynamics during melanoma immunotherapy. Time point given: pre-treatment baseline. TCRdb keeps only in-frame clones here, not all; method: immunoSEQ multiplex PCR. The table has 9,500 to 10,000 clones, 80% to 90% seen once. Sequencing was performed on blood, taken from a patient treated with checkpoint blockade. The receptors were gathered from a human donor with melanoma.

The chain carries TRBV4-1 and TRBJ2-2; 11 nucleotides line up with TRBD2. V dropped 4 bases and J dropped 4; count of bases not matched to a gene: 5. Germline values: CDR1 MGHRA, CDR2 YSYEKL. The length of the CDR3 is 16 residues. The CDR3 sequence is CASSLGLAASTGELFF. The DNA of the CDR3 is TGCGCCAGCAGCCTGGGACTAGCGGCGTCCACCGGGGAGCTGTTTTTT.

The CDR3: CASSKTSGRGTDTQYF. Here the CDR3 DNA reads TGTGCCAGCAGCAAGACTAGCGGGAGGGGCACAGATACGCAGTATTTT. V usage is TRBV13 and J usage is TRBJ2-3; 14 positions agree with TRBD2. The V gene's germline CDR1 is PRHDT and CDR2 FYEKMQ (reference sequence). V trimming: 5 bases; J trimming: 1 base; junction bases outside the gene matches: 2. This CDR3 comprises 16 residues.

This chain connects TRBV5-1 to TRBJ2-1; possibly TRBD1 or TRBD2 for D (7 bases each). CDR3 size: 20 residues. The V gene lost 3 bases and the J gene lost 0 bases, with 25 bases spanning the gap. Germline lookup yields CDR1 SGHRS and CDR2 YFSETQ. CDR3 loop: CASSSSGGDTSRSSYNEQFF. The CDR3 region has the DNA TGCGCCAGCAGCTCATCAGGGGGGGACACTTCCCGAAGCTCCTACAATGAGCAGTTCTTC.

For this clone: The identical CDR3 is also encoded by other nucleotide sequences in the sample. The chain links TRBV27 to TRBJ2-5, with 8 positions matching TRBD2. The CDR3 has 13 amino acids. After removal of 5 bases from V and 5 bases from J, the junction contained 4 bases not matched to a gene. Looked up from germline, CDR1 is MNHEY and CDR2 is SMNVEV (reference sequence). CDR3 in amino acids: CASSQRGRETQYF. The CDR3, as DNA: TGTGCCAGCAGTCAGCGGGGGAGGGAGACCCAGTACTTC.

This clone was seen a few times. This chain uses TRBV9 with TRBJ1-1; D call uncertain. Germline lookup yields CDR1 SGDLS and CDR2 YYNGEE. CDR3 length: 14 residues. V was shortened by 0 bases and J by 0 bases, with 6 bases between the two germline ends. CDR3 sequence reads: CASSVAGLNTEAFF. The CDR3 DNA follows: TGTGCCAGCAGCGTAGCAGGACTGAACACTGAAGCTTTCTTT.

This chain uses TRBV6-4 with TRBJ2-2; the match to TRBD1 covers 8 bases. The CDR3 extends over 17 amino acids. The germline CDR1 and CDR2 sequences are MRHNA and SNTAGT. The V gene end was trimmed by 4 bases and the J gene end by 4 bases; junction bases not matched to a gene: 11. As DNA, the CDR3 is TGTGCCAGCAGTGGCAAATTGACAGGGGAGAGCACCGGGGAGCTGTTTTTT. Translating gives CASSGKLTGESTGELFF.

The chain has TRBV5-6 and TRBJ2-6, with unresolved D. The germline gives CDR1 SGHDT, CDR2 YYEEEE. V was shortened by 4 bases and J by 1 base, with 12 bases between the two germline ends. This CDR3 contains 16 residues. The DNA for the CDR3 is TGTGCCAGCAGCCCGGTCGGCTCATCTGGGGCCAACGTCCTGACTTTC. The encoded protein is CASSPVGSSGANVLTF.

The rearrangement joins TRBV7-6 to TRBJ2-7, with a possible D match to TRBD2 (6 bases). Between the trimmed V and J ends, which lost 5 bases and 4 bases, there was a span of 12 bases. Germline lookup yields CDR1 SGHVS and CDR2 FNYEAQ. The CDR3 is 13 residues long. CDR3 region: CASSAGPNYEQYF. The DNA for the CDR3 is TGTGCCAGCAGCGCGGGACCGAATTACGAGCAGTACTTC.

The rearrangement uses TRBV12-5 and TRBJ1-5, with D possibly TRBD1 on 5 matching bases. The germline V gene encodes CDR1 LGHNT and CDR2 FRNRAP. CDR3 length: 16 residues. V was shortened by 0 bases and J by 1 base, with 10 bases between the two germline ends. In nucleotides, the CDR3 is TGTGCTAGTGGTTTGGTACTTGCAGGGAGCAATCAGCCCCAGCATTTT. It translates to CASGLVLAGSNQPQHF.